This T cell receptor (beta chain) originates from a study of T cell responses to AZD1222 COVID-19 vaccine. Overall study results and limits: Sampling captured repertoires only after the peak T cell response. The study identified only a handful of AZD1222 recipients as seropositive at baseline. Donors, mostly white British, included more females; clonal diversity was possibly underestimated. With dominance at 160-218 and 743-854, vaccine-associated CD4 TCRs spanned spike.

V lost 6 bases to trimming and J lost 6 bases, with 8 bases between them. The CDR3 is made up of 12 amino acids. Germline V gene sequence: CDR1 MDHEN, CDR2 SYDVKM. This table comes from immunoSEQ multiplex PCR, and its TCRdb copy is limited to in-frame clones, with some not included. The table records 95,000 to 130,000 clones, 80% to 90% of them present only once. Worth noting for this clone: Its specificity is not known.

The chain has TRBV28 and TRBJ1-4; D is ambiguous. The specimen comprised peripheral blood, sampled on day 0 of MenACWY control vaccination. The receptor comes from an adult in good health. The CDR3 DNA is TGTGCCAGCAGACCGACGGATGAAAAACTGTTTTTT. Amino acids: CASRPTDEKLFF.